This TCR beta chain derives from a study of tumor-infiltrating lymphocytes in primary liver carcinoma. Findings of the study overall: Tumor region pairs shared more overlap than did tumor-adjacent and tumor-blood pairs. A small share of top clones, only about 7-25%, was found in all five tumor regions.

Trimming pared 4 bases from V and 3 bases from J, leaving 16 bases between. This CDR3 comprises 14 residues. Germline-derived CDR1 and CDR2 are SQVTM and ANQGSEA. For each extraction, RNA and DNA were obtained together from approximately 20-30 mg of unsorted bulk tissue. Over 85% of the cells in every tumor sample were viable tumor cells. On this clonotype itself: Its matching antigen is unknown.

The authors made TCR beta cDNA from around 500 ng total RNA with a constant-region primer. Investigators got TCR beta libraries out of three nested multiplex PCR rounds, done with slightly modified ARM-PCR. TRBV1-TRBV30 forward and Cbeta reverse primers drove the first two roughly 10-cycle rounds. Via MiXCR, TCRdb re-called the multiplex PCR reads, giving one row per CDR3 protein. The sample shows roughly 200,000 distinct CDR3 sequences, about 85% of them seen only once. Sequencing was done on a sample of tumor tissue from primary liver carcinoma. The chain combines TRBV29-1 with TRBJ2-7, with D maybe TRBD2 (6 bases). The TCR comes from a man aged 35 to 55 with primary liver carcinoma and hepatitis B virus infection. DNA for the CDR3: TGCAGCGTTGCCCCTTGGGGAGGCAACTACGAGCAGTACTTC. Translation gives CSVAPWGGNYEQYF.